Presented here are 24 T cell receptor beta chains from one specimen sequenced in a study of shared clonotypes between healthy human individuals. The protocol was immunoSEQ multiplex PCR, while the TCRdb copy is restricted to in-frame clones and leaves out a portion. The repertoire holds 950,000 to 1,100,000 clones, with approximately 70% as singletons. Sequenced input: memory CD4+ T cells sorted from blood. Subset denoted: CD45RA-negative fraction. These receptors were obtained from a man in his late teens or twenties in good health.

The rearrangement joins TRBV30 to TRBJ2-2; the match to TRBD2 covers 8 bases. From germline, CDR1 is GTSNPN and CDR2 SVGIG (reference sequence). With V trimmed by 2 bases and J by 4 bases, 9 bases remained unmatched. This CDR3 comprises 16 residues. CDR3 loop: CAWSPPGRGSTGELFF. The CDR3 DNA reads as TGTGCCTGGAGTCCCCCCGGGAGGGGGAGCACCGGGGAGCTGTTTTTT.

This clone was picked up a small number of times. The CDR3, as DNA: TGTGCCAGCAGTCACGGCAGGGGCGGTTCACCCCTCCACTTT. It translates to CASSHGRGGSPLHF. The chain has TRBV28 and TRBJ1-6; TRBD1 is a possible D gene (6 bases). The CDR3 length is 14 residues. The germline gives CDR1 MDHEN, CDR2 SYDVKM. V lost 5 bases to trimming and J lost 9 bases, with 14 bases between them.

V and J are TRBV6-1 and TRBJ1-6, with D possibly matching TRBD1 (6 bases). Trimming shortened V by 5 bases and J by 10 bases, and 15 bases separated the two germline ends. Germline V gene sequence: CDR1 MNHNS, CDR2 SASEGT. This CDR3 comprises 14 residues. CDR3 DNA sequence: TGTGCCAGCAGTCCCGGCGGGGGCGAATCACCCCTCCACTTT. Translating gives CASSPGGGESPLHF.

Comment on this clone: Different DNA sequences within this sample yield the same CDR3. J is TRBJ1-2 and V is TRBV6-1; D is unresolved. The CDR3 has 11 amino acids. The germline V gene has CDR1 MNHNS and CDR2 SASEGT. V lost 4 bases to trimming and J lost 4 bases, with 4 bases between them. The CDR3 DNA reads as TGTGCCAGCAGTGCCGGCTATGGCTACACCTTC. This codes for CASSAGYGYTF.

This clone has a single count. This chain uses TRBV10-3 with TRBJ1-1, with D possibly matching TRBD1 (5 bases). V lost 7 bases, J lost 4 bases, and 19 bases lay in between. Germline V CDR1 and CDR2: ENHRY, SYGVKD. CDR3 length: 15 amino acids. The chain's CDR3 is CAIIKDTRLGTEAFF. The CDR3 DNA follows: TGTGCCATCATCAAGGACACCCGGCTGGGCACTGAAGCTTTCTTT.

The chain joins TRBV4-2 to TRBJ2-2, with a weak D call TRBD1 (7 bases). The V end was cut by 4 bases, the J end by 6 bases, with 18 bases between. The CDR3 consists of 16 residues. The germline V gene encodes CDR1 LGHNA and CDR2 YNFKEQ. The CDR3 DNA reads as TGTGCCAGCAGCCCCCAGGGGCAGGGGGGAGCCGGGGAGCTGTTTTTT. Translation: CASSPQGQGGAGELFF.

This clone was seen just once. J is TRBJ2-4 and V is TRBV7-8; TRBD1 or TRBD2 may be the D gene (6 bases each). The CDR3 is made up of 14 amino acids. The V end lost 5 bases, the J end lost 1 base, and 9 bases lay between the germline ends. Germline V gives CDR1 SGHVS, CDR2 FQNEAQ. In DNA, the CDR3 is TGTGCCAGCAGCCGAGGGGGGGCCAAAAACATTCAGTACTTC. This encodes CASSRGGAKNIQYF.

The CDR3 DNA reads TGTGCCAGTAGTATTACCCCAGGGTCTAACAATGAGCAGTTCTTC. Protein: CASSITPGSNNEQFF. The rearrangement joins TRBV19 to TRBJ2-1, with D perhaps TRBD1 (5 bases). The ends were cut back, 3 bases at V and 5 bases at J, with 14 bases in the middle. The CDR3 sequence is 15 residues long. CDR1 and CDR2 from the germline V gene are LNHDA and SQIVND (reference sequence).

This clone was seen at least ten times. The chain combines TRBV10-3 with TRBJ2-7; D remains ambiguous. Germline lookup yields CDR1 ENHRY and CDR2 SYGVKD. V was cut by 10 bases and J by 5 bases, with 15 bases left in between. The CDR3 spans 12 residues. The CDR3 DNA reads TGTGCCAGCGGACGGTCCAGAGACGAGCAGTACTTC. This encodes CASGRSRDEQYF.

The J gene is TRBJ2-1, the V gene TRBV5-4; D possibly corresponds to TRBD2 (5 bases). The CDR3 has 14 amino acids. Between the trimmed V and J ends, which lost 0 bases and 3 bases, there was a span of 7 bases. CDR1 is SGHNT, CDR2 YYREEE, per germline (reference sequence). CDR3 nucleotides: TGTGCCAGCAGCTTGGAGAGGGACTACAATGAGCAGTTCTTC. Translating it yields CASSLERDYNEQFF.

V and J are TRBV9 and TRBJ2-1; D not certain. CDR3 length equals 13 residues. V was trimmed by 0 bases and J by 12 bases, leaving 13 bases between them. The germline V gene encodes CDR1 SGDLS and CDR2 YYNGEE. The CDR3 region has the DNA TGTGCCAGCAGCGTAGGGCTTAGCTCGGGGCAGTTCTTC. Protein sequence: CASSVGLSSGQFF.

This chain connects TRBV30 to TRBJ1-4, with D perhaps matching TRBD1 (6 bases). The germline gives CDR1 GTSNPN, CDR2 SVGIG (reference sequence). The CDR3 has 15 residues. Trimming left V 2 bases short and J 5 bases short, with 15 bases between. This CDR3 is CAWSKGVGPNEKLFF. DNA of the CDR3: TGTGCCTGGAGTAAGGGGGTTGGGCCGAATGAAAAACTGTTTTTT.

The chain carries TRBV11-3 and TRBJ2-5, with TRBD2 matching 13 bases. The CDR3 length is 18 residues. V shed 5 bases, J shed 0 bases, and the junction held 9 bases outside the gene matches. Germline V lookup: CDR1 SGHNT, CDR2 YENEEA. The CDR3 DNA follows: TGTGCCAGCAGCGACTCCGGGACTAGCGGGGTAAACCAAGAGACCCAGTACTTC. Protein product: CASSDSGTSGVNQETQYF.

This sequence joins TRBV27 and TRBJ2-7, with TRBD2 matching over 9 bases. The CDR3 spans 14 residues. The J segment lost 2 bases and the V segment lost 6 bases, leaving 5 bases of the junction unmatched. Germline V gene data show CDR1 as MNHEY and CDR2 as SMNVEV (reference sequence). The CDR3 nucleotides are TGTGCCAGCAGCCGGACTAGCGTAACCTACGAGCAGTACTTC. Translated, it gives CASSRTSVTYEQYF.

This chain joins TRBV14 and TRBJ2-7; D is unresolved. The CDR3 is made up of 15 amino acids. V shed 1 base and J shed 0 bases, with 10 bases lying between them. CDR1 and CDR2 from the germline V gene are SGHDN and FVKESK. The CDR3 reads CASSQGTESSYEQYF. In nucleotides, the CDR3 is TGTGCCAGCAGCCAAGGAACAGAGTCCTCCTACGAGCAGTACTTC.

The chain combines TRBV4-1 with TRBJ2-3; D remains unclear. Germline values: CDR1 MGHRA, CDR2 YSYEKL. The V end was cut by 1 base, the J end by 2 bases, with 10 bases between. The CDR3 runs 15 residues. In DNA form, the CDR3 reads TGCGCCAGCAGCCAAGGACGTCTAGTCACAGATACGCAGTATTTT. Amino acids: CASSQGRLVTDTQYF.

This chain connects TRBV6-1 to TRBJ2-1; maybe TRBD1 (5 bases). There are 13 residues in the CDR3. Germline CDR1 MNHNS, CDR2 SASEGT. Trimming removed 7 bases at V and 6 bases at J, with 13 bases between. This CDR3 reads CASTQGPINEQFF. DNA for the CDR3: TGTGCCAGCACGCAGGGTCCAATCAATGAGCAGTTCTTC.

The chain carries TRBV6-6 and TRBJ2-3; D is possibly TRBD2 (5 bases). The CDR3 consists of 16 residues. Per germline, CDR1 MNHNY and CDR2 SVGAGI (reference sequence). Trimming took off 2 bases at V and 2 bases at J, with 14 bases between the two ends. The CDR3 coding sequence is TGTGCCAGCAGTTACGGTAGGACTGGCTACACAGATACGCAGTATTTT. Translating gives CASSYGRTGYTDTQYF.

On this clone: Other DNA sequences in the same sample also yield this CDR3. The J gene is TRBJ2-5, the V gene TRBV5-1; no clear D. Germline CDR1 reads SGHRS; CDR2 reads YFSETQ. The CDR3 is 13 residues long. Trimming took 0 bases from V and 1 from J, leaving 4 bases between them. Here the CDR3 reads CASSLGIQETQYF. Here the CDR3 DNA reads TGCGCCAGCAGCTTGGGAATCCAAGAGACCCAGTACTTC.

This CDR3 is CASSTGGGLLRTEAFF. Written as DNA, the CDR3 is TGTGCCAGTAGTACTGGGGGGGGTCTATTAAGAACTGAAGCTTTCTTT. This chain joins TRBV19 and TRBJ1-1; tentative D call: TRBD1 (5 bases). This CDR3 is 16 amino acids long. The V and J ends lost 4 bases and 5 bases respectively, with 20 bases between them. Germline CDR1 reads LNHDA; CDR2 reads SQIVND (reference sequence). Full variable domain (rest looked up from reference TRBV19 and TRBJ1-1): DGGITQSPKYLFRKEGQNVTLSCEQNLNHDAMYWYRQDPGQGLRLIYYSQIVNDFQKGDIAEGYSVSREKKESFPLTVTSAQKNPTAFYLCASSTGGGLLRTEAFFGQGTRLTVV.

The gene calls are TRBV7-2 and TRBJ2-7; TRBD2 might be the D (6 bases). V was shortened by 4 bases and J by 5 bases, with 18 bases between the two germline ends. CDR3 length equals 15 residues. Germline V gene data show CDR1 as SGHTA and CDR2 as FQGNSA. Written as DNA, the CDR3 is TGTGCCAGCAGCTCCGGACTGTGGGAGGCGGACGAGCAGTACTTC. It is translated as CASSSGLWEADEQYF.

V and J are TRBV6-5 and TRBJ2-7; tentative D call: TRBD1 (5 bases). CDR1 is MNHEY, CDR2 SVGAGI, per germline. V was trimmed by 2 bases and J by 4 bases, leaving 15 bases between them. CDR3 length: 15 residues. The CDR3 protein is CASSYVQGVSYEQYF. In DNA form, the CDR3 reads TGTGCCAGCAGTTACGTGCAGGGCGTATCGTACGAGCAGTACTTC.

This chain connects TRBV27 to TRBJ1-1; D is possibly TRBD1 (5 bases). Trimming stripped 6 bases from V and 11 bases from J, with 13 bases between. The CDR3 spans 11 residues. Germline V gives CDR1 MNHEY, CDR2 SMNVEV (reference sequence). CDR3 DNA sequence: TGTGCCAGCAGGGGACGGTTTTGGGCTTTCTTT. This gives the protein CASRGRFWAFF.

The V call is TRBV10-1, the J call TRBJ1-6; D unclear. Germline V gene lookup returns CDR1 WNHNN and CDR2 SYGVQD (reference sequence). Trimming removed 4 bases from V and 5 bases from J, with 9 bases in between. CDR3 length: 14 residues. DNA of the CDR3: TGCGCCAGCAGTGCTAACAGAGATAATTCACCCCTCCACTTT. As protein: CASSANRDNSPLHF.